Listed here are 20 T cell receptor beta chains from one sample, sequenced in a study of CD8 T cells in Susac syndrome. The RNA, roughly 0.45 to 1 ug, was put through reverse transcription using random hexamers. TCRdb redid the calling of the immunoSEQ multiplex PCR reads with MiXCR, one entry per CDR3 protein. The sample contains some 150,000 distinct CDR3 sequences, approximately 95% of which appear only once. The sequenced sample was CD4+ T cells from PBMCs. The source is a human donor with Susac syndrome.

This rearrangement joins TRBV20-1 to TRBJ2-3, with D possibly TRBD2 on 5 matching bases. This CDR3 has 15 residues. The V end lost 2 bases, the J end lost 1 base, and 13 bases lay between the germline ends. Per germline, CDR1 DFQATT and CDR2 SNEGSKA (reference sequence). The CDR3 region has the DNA TGCAGTGCTAGAATACCGGGTAGCGGCACAGATACGCAGTATTTT. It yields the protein CSARIPGSGTDTQYF.

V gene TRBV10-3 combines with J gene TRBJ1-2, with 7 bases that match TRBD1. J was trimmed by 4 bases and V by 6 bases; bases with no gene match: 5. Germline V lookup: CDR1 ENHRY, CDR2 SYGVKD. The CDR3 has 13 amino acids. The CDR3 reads CAISAGTAYGYTF. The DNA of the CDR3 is TGTGCCATCAGCGCCGGGACAGCCTATGGCTACACCTTC.

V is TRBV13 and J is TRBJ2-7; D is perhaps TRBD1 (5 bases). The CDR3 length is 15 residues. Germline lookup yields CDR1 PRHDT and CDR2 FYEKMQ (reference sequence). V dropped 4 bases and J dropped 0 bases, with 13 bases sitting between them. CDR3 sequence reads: CASSSTQGSSYEQYF. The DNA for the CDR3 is TGTGCCAGCAGCTCAACCCAGGGAAGCTCCTACGAGCAGTACTTC. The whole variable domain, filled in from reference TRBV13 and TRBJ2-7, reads AAGVIQSPRHLIKEKRETATLKCYPIPRHDTVYWYQQGPGQDPQFLISFYEKMQSDKGSIPDRFSAQQFSDYHSELNMSSLELGDSALYFCASSSTQGSSYEQYFGPGTRLTVT.

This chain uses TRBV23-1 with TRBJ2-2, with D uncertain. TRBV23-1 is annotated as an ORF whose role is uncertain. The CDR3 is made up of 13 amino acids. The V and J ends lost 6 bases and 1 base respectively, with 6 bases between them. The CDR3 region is CASRTLNTGELFF. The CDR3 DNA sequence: TGCGCCAGCAGAACACTGAACACCGGGGAGCTGTTTTTT.

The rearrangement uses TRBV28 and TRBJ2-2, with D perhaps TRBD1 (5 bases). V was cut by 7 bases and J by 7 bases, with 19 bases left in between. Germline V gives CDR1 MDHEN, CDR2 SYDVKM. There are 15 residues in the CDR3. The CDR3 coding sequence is TGTGCCAGCACCCCTGGCTCAGGGCTTTACGGGGAGCTGTTTTTT. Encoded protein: CASTPGSGLYGELFF.

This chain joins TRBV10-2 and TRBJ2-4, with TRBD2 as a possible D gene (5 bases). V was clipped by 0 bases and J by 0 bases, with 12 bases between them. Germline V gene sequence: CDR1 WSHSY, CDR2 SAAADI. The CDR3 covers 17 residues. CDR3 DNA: TGCGCCAGCAGTGAGTCAGGCGGGCAGTTAGCCAAAAACATTCAGTACTTC. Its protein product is CASSESGGQLAKNIQYF.

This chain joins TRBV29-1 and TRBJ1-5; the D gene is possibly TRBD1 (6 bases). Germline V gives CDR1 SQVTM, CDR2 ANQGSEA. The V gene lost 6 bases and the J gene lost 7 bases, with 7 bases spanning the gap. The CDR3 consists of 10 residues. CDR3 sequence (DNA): TGCAGCGTGGGGGGCCAGCCCCAGCATTTT. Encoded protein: CSVGGQPQHF.

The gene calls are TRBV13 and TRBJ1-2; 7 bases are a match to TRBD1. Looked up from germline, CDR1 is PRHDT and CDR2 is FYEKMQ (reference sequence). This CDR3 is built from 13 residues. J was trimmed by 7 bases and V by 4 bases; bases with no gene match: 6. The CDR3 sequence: CASSSRTGSGYTF. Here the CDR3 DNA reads TGTGCCAGCAGCTCGAGGACAGGCAGTGGCTACACCTTC.

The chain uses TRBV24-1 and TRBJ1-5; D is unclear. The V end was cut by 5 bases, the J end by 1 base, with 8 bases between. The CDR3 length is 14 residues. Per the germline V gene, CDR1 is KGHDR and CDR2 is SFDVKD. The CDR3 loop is CATSGVGSNQPQHF. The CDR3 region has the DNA TGTGCCACCAGTGGGGTGGGGAGCAATCAGCCCCAGCATTTT.

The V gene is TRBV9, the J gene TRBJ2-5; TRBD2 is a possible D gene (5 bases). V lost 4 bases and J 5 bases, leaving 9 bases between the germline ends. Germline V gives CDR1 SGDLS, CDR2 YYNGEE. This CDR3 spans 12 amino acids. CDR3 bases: TGTGCCAGCAGCAAAAGGGAGGAGACCCAGTACTTC. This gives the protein CASSKREETQYF.

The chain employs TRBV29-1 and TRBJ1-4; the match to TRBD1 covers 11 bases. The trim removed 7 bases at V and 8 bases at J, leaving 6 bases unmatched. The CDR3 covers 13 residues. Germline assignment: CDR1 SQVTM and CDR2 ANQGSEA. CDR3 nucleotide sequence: TGCAGCGCCTGGGACAGGGGGAGAGAAAAACTGTTTTTT. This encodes CSAWDRGREKLFF. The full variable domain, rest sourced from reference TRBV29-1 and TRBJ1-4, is SAVISQKPSRDICQRGTSLTIQCQVDSQVTMMFWYRQQPGQSLTLIATANQGSEATYESGFVIDKFPISRPNLTFSTLTVSNMSPEDSSIYLCSAWDRGREKLFFGSGTQLSVL.

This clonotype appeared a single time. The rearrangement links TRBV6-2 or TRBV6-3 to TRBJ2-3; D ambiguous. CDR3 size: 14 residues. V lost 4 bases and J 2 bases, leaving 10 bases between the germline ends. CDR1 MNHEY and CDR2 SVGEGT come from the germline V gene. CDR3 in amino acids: CASSFRPFTDTQYF. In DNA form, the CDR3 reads TGTGCCAGCAGTTTTCGGCCCTTCACAGATACGCAGTATTTT.

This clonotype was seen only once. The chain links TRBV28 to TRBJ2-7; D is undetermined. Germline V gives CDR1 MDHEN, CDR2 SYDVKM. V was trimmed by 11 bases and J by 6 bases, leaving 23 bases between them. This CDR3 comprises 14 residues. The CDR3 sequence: CAGQNPAQGVEQYF. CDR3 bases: TGTGCCGGTCAAAATCCCGCGCAAGGAGTCGAGCAGTACTTC.

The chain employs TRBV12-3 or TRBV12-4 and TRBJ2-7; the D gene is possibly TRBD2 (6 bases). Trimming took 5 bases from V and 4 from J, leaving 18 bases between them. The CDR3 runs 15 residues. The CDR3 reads CASSLLGGAGYEQYF. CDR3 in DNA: TGTGCCAGCAGTCTACTCGGCGGGGCGGGATACGAGCAGTACTTC.

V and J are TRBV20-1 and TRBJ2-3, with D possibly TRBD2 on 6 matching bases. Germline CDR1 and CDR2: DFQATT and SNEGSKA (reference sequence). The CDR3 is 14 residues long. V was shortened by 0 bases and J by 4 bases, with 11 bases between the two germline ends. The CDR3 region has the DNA TGCAGTGCTAGAGAGGCGGGGCGCCCAGATACGCAGTATTTT. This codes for CSAREAGRPDTQYF.

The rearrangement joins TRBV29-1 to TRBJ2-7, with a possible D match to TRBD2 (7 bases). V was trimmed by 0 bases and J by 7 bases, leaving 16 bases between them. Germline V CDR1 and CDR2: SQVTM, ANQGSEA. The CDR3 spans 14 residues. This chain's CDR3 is CSVEDLGGRREQYF. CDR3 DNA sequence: TGCAGCGTTGAAGATCTCGGGGGGCGCAGGGAGCAGTACTTC.

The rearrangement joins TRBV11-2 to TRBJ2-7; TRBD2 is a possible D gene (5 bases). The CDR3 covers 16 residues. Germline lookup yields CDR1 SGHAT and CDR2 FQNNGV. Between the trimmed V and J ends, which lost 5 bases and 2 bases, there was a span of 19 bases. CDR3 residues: CASSPIARAATYEQYF. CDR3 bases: TGTGCCAGCAGCCCCATAGCGAGGGCGGCCACCTACGAGCAGTACTTC.

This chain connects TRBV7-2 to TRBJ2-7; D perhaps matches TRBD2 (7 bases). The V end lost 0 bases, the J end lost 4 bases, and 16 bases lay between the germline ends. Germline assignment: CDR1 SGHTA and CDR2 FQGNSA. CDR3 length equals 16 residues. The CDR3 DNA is TGTGCCAGCAGCTTAGCGGGGGGGGCCCTTTTTTACGAGCAGTACTTC. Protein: CASSLAGGALFYEQYF.

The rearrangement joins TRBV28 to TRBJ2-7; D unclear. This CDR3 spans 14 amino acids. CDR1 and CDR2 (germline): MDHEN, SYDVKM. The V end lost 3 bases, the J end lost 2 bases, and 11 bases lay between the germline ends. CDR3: CASSLGRPTYEQYF. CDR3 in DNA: TGTGCCAGCAGTTTGGGAAGACCCACCTACGAGCAGTACTTC. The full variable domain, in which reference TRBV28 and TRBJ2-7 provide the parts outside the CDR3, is DVKVTQSSRYLVKRTGEKVFLECVQDMDHENMFWYRQDPGLGLRLIYFSYDVKMKEKGDIPEGYSVSREKKERFSLILESASTNQTSMYLCASSLGRPTYEQYFGPGTRLTVT.

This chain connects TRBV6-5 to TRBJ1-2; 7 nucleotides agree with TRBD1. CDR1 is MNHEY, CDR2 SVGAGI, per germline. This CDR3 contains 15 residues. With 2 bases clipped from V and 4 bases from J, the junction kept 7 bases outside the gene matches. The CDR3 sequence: CASSYTGVGGYGYTF. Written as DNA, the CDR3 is TGTGCCAGCAGTTACACAGGGGTAGGGGGCTATGGCTACACCTTC.